These 21 T cell receptor beta chains were sequenced from one sample in a study of blood T cell repertoires in COVID-19. Method: immunoSEQ multiplex PCR; TCRdb's copy keeps in-frame clones and lacks some. Of around 300,000 clones in the sample, nearly 90% were seen once. The specimen sequenced was PBMCs or T cells enriched from blood (not recorded which). The receptor set was obtained from a woman in her thirties who had recovered from COVID-19.

The V and J genes are TRBV4-1 and TRBJ2-7; D is perhaps TRBD1 (5 bases). The germline V gene has CDR1 MGHRA and CDR2 YSYEKL. Trimming cost V 3 bases and J 3 bases, with 21 bases left between them. The CDR3 runs to 17 residues. CDR3 residues: CASSQGDRRTFYYEQYF. CDR3 sequence (DNA): TGCGCCAGCAGCCAGGGTGACAGACGCACTTTCTACTACGAGCAGTACTTC.

This chain links TRBV4-1 with TRBJ1-4, with D tentatively TRBD1 (5 bases). Germline V gene lookup returns CDR1 MGHRA and CDR2 YSYEKL. The CDR3 runs to 16 residues. Trimming cost V 0 bases and J 13 bases, with 21 bases left between them. CDR3 coding DNA: TGCGCCAGCAGCCAAGATTTGAGAAGCGGGACGGTGGGACTGTTTTTT. Amino acid sequence: CASSQDLRSGTVGLFF.

The CDR3 here is CATSRPPFNKQFF. CDR3 bases: TGTGCCACCAGCCGTCCCCCGTTTAACAAGCAGTTCTTC. The chain joins TRBV24-1 to TRBJ2-1; D gene ambiguous. The CDR3 loop spans 13 amino acids. Between the trimmed V and J ends, which lost 7 bases and 11 bases, there was a span of 17 bases. Per germline, CDR1 KGHDR and CDR2 SFDVKD.

The chain recombines TRBV27 with TRBJ2-1, with a possible D match to TRBD1 (6 bases). The CDR3 contains 13 residues. V lost 3 bases, J lost 7 bases, and 10 bases lay in between. Germline V CDR1 and CDR2: MNHEY, SMNVEV (reference sequence). Here the CDR3 reads CASSFIGGNEQFF. DNA of the CDR3: TGTGCCAGCAGTTTTATAGGGGGAAATGAGCAGTTCTTC.

This chain connects TRBV29-1 to TRBJ1-2; D is undetermined. V shed 4 bases and J shed 2 bases, with 11 bases lying between them. The CDR3 consists of 13 residues. Germline CDR1 and CDR2: SQVTM and ANQGSEA. The DNA of the CDR3 is TGCAGCGTTGTCTTTGTCAGGAACTATGGCTACACCTTC. It specifies CSVVFVRNYGYTF.

This chain links TRBV29-1 with TRBJ2-5, with D unclear. Trimming took off 7 bases at V and 5 bases at J, with 14 bases between the two ends. Germline lookup yields CDR1 SQVTM and CDR2 ANQGSEA. The CDR3 spans 12 residues. CDR3 sequence (DNA): TGCAGCGCGAACTCCATACGGGAGACCCAGTACTTC. Its translation: CSANSIRETQYF.

This chain connects TRBV25-1 to TRBJ2-1, with 7 bases lining up with TRBD1. The CDR3 has 14 amino acids. The germline CDR1 and CDR2 sequences are MGHDK and SYGVNS. Unmatched junction bases numbered 4, after V lost 4 bases and J lost 4 bases. CDR3 bases: TGTGCCAGCAGTGCGGTGACAGGGTACAATGAGCAGTTCTTC. Translation gives CASSAVTGYNEQFF. Variable domain in full (rest from reference TRBV25-1 and TRBJ2-1): EADIYQTPRYLVIGTGKKITLECSQTMGHDKMYWYQQDPGMELHLIHYSYGVNSTEKGDLSSESTVSRIRTEHFPLTLESARPSHTSQYLCASSAVTGYNEQFFGPGTRLTVL.

The V gene is TRBV7-2, the J gene TRBJ2-5, with 13 bases aligning to TRBD2. This CDR3 has 15 amino acids. J gave up 3 bases and V 4 bases, and 2 bases lay outside the gene matches. Germline CDR1 and CDR2: SGHTA and FQGNSA. The CDR3 region is CASSSGLAGEETQYF. The CDR3 nucleotides read TGTGCCAGCAGCTCCGGACTAGCGGGAGAAGAGACCCAGTACTTC.

The J gene is TRBJ2-5, the V gene TRBV29-1, with 8 bases aligning to TRBD2. The CDR3 is 12 amino acids. In germline, CDR1 is SQVTM, CDR2 ANQGSEA. V lost 8 bases, J lost 5 bases, and 7 bases stayed unmatched. CDR3 residues: CSTSGGDETQYF. CDR3 DNA sequence: TGCAGCACTTCGGGGGGGGACGAGACCCAGTACTTC.

This clone was picked up one time. This rearrangement joins TRBV7-9 to TRBJ2-3, with a possible D match to TRBD2 (5 bases). This CDR3 spans 16 amino acids. V lost 5 bases and J 0 bases, leaving 15 bases between the germline ends. CDR1 and CDR2 from the germline V gene are SEHNR and FQNEAQ (reference sequence). The CDR3 nucleotides read TGTGCCAGCAGCCCCCTATTAGCGACTAGCACAGATACGCAGTATTTT. Its protein is CASSPLLATSTDTQYF.

This chain uses TRBV6-1 with TRBJ1-4; D might be TRBD1 (5 bases). Between the trimmed V and J ends, which lost 3 bases and 3 bases, there was a span of 14 bases. The germline V gene encodes CDR1 MNHNS and CDR2 SASEGT. This CDR3 contains 16 residues. Here the CDR3 reads CASSDPPGYSNEKLFF. The DNA for the CDR3 is TGTGCCAGCAGTGACCCGCCAGGGTATTCTAATGAAAAACTGTTTTTT.

This clone was detected a few times. This chain joins TRBV18 and TRBJ1-1, with D possibly being TRBD1 (6 bases). The CDR3 has 15 amino acids. Germline loops: CDR1 KGHSH, CDR2 LQKENI. V was cut by 3 bases and J by 1 base, with 12 bases left in between. CDR3 sequence (DNA): TGTGCCAGCTCACCCCTCGGACAGCAGAACACTGAAGCTTTCTTT. Protein: CASSPLGQQNTEAFF.

The rearrangement joins TRBV6-5 to TRBJ1-5; TRBD1 might be the D (6 bases). Between the trimmed V and J ends, which lost 4 bases and 5 bases, there was a span of 15 bases. The length of the CDR3 is 15 residues. Looked up from germline, CDR1 is MNHEY and CDR2 is SVGAGI. CDR3 nucleotides: TGTGCCAGCAGTTTGGTCGAGGGGGTATATCAGCCCCAGCATTTT. Residues: CASSLVEGVYQPQHF.

V is TRBV10-3 and J is TRBJ2-5; maybe TRBD1 (5 bases). Per the germline V gene, CDR1 is ENHRY and CDR2 is SYGVKD. V lost 0 bases and J lost 2, with 10 bases in between. The CDR3 sequence is 15 residues long. The CDR3, as DNA: TGTGCCATCAGTGAGTCGATCGCAGGGCAAGAGACCCAGTACTTC. This sequence encodes CAISESIAGQETQYF.

This clone has a single count. The chain is built from TRBV7-2 and TRBJ2-1, with a possible D match to TRBD2 (6 bases). Germline values: CDR1 SGHTA, CDR2 FQGNSA. Trimming took 1 base from V and 3 from J, leaving 7 bases between them. This CDR3 has 14 residues. The CDR3, as DNA: TGTGCCAGCAGCTTAGGACTAGTCTACAATGAGCAGTTCTTC. Translation gives CASSLGLVYNEQFF.

The genes are TRBV18 and TRBJ2-3; possible D gene TRBD2, 5 bases. Germline V lookup: CDR1 KGHSH, CDR2 LQKENI. The CDR3 covers 16 residues. Trimming took 6 bases from V and 1 from J, leaving 17 bases between them. In DNA form, the CDR3 reads TGTGCCAGCTCCCCAAACCCACTAGAACGCACAGATACGCAGTATTTT. This gives the protein CASSPNPLERTDTQYF.

The rearrangement uses TRBV7-9 and TRBJ2-2; D perhaps matches TRBD2 (6 bases). Trimming cost V 4 bases and J 2 bases, with 14 bases left between them. Germline V gives CDR1 SEHNR, CDR2 FQNEAQ (reference sequence). The CDR3 consists of 16 residues. The CDR3 loop reads CASSSSGTYNTGELFF. The CDR3 DNA reads as TGTGCCAGCAGCTCCTCCGGGACTTACAACACCGGGGAGCTGTTTTTT. The variable domain in full, with the rest retrieved from reference TRBV7-9 and TRBJ2-2, is DTGVSQNPRHKITKRGQNVTFRCDPISEHNRLYWYRQTLGQGPEFLTYFQNEAQLEKSRLLSDRFSAERPKGSFSTLEIQRTEQGDSAMYLCASSSSGTYNTGELFFGEGSRLTVL.

The chain employs TRBV27 and TRBJ1-2; TRBD1 agrees at 7 bases. V shed 4 bases and J 6 bases; nucleotides not matched to a gene: 5. CDR1 is MNHEY and CDR2 is SMNVEV in the germline V gene (reference sequence). The CDR3 consists of 13 residues. This chain's CDR3 is CASSYETGNGYTF. The CDR3 DNA reads as TGTGCCAGCAGTTATGAGACAGGGAATGGCTACACCTTC.

The chain links TRBV4-1 to TRBJ1-5; the D is unclear. The CDR3 consists of 16 residues. CDR1 and CDR2 (germline): MGHRA, YSYEKL. V lost 1 base to trimming and J lost 3 bases, with 13 bases between them. The CDR3 here is CASSQGLSHYNQPQHF. The CDR3 nucleotides read TGCGCCAGCAGCCAAGGTCTTAGTCACTACAATCAGCCCCAGCATTTT.

The CDR3 is CASSSIAGGLTDTQYF. The CDR3 DNA follows: TGCGCCAGCAGCTCAATAGCGGGAGGGCTGACAGATACGCAGTATTTT. The chain is built from TRBV5-1 and TRBJ2-3, with 11 bases fitting TRBD2. The CDR3 consists of 16 residues. In germline, CDR1 is SGHRS, CDR2 YFSETQ. Trimming cost V 3 bases and J 3 bases; bases outside gene matches: 6.

The table lists this clone with a count of one. The chain links TRBV7-9 to TRBJ1-3; the D is unclear. The CDR3 spans 14 residues. Trimming cost V 2 bases and J 0 bases, with 5 bases left between them. CDR1 and CDR2 (germline): SEHNR, FQNEAQ (reference sequence). The CDR3 DNA follows: TGTGCCAGCAGCTTATCTAACTCTGGAAACACCATATATTTT. The encoded protein is CASSLSNSGNTIYF.